This T cell receptor (beta chain) was identified in a study of graft-versus-host responses after intestinal transplantation (dated by TCRdb to the early 2020s). Notes on the research overall: The transplants that recipients got were multivisceral, liver-intestinal, or isolated intestinal. The cohort enrolled some 23 intestinal transplant recipients including one retransplant, and 3 patients lacking pretransplant specimens were excluded. To identify alloreactive clones, pre-transplant mixed lymphocyte reaction products were sequenced and compared with unstimulated pre-transplant donor and recipient T cells. A peak of at least 4% donor T cells among recipient peripheral blood mononuclear cells was the definition used for donor T cell macrochimerism. Rather than being sequenced by the commercial service, samples from a few later patients were sequenced in-house on an Illumina MiSeq and processed with MiXCR. After intestinal transplantation, graft-versus-host and host-versus-graft alloreactive T cell clones were followed in the graft, circulation and bone marrow using bulk TCR-beta CDR3 sequencing. Every recipient was given anti-thymocyte globulin induction, then maintenance tacrolimus and steroids for 2 to 4 years.

In regard to this clone: Its binding antigen is unknown. Nothing much larger sits one base from this clone, and base qualities are not available.

The V end loses 5 bases and the J end loses 4 bases, and a stretch of 17 bases separates them. As encoded in the germline V gene, CDR1 is MNHNS while CDR2 is SASEGT. The CDR3 contains 15 residues, cysteine and phenylalanine counted. Only the CDR3 portion is preserved as DNA: 45 bases, with reading frame beginning at the first base. Library preparation used the immunoSEQ multiplex PCR assay. Adaptive Biotechnologies carried out high-throughput TCR-beta CDR3 sequencing of genomic DNA for most patients. For the original study's pipeline: TCR sequencing data for approximately 17 patients were retrieved from Adaptive's ImmunoSEQ software; three other patients were processed with MiXCR and VDJtools. CDR3 nucleotide sequences shared between donor and recipient were removed because the origin of such sequences could not be assigned. Alloreactive clones required at least 2-fold expansion over unstimulated cells and minimum CFSE-low frequency of 0.002% (template counts) or 0.001% (read counts). A clone was considered mappable if detected in the sequenced pre-transplant spleen, lymph node, or MLR CFSE-low populations of the donor or recipient. Cumulative frequency of alloreactive clones was calculated as a percentage of all sequences weighted by copy number. TCRdb stores this immuneACCESS table with in-frame sequences only. Part of the clones is absent; in the studies checked, under half of the shortfall reflects unresolved V genes, and no reason is known for the rest. Clone size and V and J calls were adopted from that table, with D and trimming inferred from the DNA. The table for this sample lists approximately 28,000 clones; 85% to 95% of them were counted only once. The ten largest clones represent roughly 0.7% of the sample.

In the first month after transplant, blood samples were collected up to 4 times, and after that at least monthly when available. Paper-wide results and their limitations: Peak levels of circulating GvH clones were associated with declines in HvG clones early after transplant. In the allografts of patients with donor T cell macrochimerism, GvH to HvG T cell clonal ratios were high. GvH clones turned up in recipient bone marrow, with some appearing earlier in ileal mucosa or blood, a pattern consistent with an intestinal mucosal origin. The relatively low number and heterogeneity of intestinal transplant patients limited the conclusions.

The sample in question was PBMCs, obtained roughly 62 days after intestinal transplant. The origin of this receptor is a human patient who received an intestinal transplant, so some T cells may come from the graft donor. The rearranged chain carries TRBV6-1 and TRBJ1-1; D gene: possibly TRBD1, on 5 matching bases. The nucleotides are TGTGCCAGCAGTTGGGGAGGGGAGCACGGCACTGAAGCTTTCTTT. It specifies CASSWGGEHGTEAFF.